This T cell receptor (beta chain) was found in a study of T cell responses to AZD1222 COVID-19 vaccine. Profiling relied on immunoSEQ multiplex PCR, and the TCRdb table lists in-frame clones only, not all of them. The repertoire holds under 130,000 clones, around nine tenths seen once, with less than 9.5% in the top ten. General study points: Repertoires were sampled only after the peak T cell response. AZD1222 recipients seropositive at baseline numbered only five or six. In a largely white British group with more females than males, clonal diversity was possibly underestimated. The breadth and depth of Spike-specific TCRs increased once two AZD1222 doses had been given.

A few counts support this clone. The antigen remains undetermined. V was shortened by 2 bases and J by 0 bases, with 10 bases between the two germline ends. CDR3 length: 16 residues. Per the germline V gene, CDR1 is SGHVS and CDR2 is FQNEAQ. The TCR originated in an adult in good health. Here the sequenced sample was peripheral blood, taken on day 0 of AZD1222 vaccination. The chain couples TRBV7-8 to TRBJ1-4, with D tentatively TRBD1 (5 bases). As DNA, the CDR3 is TGTGCCAGCAGCTTAAGCAGGGCAGCAACTAATGAAAAACTGTTTTTT. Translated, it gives CASSLSRAATNEKLFF.